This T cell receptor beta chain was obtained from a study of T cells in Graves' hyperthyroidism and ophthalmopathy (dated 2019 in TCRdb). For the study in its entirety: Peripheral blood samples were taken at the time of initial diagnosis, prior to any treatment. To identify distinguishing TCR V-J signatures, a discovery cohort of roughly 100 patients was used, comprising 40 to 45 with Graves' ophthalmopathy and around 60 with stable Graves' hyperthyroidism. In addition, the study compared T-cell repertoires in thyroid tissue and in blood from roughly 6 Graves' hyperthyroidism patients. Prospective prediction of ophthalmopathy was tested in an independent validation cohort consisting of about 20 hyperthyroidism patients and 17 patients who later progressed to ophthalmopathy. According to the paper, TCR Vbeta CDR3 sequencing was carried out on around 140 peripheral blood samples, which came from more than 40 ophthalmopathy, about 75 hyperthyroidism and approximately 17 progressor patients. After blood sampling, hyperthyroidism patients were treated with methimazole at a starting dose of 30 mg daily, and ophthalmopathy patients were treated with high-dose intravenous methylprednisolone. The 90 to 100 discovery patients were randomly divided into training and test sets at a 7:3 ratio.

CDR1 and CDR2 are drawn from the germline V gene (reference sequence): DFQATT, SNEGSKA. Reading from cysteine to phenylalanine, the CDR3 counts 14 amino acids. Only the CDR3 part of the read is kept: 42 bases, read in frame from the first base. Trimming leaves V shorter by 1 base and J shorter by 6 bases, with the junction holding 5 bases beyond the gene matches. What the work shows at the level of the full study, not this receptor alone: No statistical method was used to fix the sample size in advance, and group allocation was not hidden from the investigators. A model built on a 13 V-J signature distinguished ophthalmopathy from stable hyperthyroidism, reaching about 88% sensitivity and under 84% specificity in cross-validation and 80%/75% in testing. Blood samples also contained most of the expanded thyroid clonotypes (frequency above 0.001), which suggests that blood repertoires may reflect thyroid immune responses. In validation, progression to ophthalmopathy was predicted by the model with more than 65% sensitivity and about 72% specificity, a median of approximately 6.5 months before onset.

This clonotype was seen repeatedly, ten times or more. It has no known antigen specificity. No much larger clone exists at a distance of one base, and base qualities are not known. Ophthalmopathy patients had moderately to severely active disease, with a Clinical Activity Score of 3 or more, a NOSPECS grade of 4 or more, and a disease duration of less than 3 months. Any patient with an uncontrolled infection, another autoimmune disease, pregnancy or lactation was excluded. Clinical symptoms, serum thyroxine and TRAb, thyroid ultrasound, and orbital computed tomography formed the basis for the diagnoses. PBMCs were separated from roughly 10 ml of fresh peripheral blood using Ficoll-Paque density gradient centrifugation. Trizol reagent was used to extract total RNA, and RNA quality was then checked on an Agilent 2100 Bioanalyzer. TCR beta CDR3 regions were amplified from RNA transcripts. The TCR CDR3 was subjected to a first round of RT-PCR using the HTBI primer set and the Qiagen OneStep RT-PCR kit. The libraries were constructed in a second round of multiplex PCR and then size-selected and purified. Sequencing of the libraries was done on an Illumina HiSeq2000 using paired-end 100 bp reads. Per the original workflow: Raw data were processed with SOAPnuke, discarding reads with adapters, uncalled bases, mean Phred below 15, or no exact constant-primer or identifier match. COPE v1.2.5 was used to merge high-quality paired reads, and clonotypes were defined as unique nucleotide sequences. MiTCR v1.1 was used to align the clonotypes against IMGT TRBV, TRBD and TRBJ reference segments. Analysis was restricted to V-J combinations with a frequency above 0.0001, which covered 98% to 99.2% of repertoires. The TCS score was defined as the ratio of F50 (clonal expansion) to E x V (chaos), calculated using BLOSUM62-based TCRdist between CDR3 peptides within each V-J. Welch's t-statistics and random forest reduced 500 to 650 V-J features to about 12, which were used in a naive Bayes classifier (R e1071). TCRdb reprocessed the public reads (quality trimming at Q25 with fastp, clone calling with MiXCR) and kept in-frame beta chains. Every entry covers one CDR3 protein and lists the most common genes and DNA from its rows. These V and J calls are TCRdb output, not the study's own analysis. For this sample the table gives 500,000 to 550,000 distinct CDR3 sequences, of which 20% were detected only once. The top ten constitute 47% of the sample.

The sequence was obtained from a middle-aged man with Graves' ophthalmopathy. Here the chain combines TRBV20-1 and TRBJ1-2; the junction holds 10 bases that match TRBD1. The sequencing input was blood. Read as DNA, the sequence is TGCAGTGCTAGAGGCGGACAGGGGGTAGATGGCTACACCTTC. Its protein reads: CSARGGQGVDGYTF.